Following are 7 T cell receptor beta chains from one sample sequenced in a study of blood T cells in healthy people across ages. A second PCR, run for about 7 to 12 cycles, used a sample-barcoded 5' primer plus a J-beta primer mix. TCRdb redid the calling of the 5' RACE reads with MiXCR, one entry per CDR3 protein. The sample holds about a million distinct CDR3 sequences, roughly 52% seen once. Sequenced: blood. These receptors all stem from a young man in good health.

V is TRBV6-5 and J is TRBJ2-7; 9 bases match TRBD2. With V trimmed by 8 bases and J by 7 bases, 12 bases remained unmatched. The CDR3 covers 14 residues. Per germline, CDR1 MNHEY and CDR2 SVGAGI. The CDR3 sequence: CASRRASGANEQYF. In DNA, the CDR3 is TGTGCCAGCCGACGGGCTAGCGGGGCCAATGAGCAGTACTTC.

The sample holds a few counts of this clonotype. The CDR3 reads CASSDTRGRTPLHF. DNA of the CDR3: TGTGCCAGCAGCGACACACGGGGTAGGACACCCCTCCACTTT. The rearrangement uses TRBV7-2 and TRBJ1-6; unclear D gene. Germline lookup yields CDR1 SGHTA and CDR2 FQGNSA. Deletions cut 5 bases from V and 11 bases from J, with 16 bases between. This CDR3 contains 14 residues.

This clonotype occurred once. V and J are TRBV20-1 and TRBJ1-1; 8 bases match TRBD1. Trimming took 6 bases from V and 11 from J; bases not matched to a gene: 14. This CDR3 is built from 13 residues. Looked up from germline, CDR1 is DFQATT and CDR2 is SNEGSKA (reference sequence). The CDR3 spells CSARPGQAHTAFF. The CDR3 DNA reads as TGCAGTGCCAGACCGGGACAGGCACACACGGCTTTCTTT.

Here the CDR3 reads CASSSPYTDTQYF. CDR3 sequence (DNA): TGCGCCAGCAGCTCCCCCTACACAGATACGCAGTATTTT. The chain couples TRBV5-1 to TRBJ2-3; no reliable D call. The germline V gene encodes CDR1 SGHRS and CDR2 YFSETQ. V lost 3 bases and J 2 bases, leaving 7 bases between the germline ends. This CDR3 comprises 13 residues.

This clonotype occurred a few times. CDR3 protein: CSVEDTGGPYGYTF. The DNA for the CDR3 is TGCAGCGTTGAAGATACGGGGGGTCCCTATGGCTACACCTTC. The chain recombines TRBV29-1 with TRBJ1-2, with D tentatively TRBD1 (5 bases). Trimming took 0 bases from V and 4 from J, leaving 12 bases between them. This CDR3 is built from 14 residues. Germline CDR1 reads SQVTM; CDR2 reads ANQGSEA.

This clonotype has more than one count but fewer than ten. The gene calls are TRBV2 and TRBJ2-1; tentatively, D is TRBD1 or TRBD2 (5 bases each). In germline, CDR1 is SNHLY, CDR2 FYNNEI. V was trimmed by 4 bases and J by 3 bases, leaving 16 bases between them. The CDR3 sequence is 16 residues long. CDR3 amino acids: CASSAQSGTLYNEQFF. CDR3 sequence (DNA): TGTGCCAGCAGTGCCCAATCGGGGACGCTCTACAATGAGCAGTTCTTC.

The chain employs TRBV20-1 and TRBJ2-7, with unresolved D. CDR1 and CDR2 (germline): DFQATT, SNEGSKA (reference sequence). V was clipped by 7 bases and J by 6 bases, with 22 bases between them. CDR3 length: 14 residues. The CDR3 DNA is TGCAGTGTCGCCCTTCCAGGCAGGTCAGGCGAGCAGTACTTC. This translates into CSVALPGRSGEQYF.